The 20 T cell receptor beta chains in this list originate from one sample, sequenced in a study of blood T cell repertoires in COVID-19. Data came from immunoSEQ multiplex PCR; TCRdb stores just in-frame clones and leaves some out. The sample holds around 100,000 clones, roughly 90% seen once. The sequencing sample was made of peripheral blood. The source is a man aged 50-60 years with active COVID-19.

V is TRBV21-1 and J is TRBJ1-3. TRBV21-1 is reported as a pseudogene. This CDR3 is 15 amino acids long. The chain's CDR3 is CASSFTPSSGNTIYF. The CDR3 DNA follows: TGTGCCAGCAGCTTCACCCCGAGCTCTGGAAACACCATATATTTT.

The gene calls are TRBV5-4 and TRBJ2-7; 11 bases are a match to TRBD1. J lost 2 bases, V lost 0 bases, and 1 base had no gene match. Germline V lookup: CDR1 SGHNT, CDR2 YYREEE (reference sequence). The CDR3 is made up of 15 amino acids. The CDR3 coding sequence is TGTGCCAGCAGCTTGGCGGGACAGGGGGCCTACGAGCAGTACGTC. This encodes CASSLAGQGAYEQYV.

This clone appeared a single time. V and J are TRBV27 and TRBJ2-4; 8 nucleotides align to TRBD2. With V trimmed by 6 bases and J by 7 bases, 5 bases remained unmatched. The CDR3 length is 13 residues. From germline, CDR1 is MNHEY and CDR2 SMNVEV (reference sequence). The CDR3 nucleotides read TGTGCCAGCAGGGGGACTAGTGGCAACATTCAGTACTTC. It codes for CASRGTSGNIQYF.

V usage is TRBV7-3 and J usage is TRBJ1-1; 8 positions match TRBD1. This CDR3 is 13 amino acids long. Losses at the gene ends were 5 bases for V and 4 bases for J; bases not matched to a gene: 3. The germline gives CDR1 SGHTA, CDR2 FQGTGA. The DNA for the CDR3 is TGTGCCAGCAGCATTGACAGGGGCACTGAAGCTTTCTTT. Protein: CASSIDRGTEAFF.

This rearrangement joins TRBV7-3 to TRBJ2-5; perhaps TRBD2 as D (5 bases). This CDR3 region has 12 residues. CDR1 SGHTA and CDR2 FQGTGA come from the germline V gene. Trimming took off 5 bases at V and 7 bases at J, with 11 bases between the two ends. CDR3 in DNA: TGTGCCAGCAGCCCGGGGTCGGGGACCCAGTACTTC. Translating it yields CASSPGSGTQYF.

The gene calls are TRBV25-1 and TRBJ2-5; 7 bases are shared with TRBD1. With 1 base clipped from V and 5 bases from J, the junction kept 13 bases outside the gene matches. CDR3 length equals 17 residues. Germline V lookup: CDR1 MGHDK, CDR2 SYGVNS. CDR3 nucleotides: TGTGCCAGCAGTGAATTAAGAACAGGGGCGGTGGGGGAGACCCAGTACTTC. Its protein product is CASSELRTGAVGETQYF.

The CDR3: CASSRRTGVQTNEKLFF. Written as DNA, the CDR3 is TGTGCCAGCAGCCGACGGACAGGGGTTCAAACTAATGAAAAACTGTTTTTT. The chain is built from TRBV13 and TRBJ1-4; 9 positions match TRBD1. The germline CDR1 and CDR2 sequences are PRHDT and FYEKMQ (reference sequence). J gave up 1 base and V 5 bases, and 8 bases lay outside the gene matches. There are 17 residues in the CDR3.

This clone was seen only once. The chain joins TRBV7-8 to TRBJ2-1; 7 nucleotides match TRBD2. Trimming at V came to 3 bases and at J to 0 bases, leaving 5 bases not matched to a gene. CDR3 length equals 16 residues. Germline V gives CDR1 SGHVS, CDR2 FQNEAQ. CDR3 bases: TGTGCCAGCAGCTTGGCGGGGGTGAGCTCCTACAATGAGCAGTTCTTC. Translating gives CASSLAGVSSYNEQFF.

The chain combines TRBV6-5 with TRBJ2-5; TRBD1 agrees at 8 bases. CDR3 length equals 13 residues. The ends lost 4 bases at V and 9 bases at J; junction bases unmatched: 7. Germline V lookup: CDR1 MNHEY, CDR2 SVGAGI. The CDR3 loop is CASSSQGQGSQYF. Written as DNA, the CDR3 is TGTGCCAGCAGTTCCCAAGGACAGGGCTCCCAGTACTTC.

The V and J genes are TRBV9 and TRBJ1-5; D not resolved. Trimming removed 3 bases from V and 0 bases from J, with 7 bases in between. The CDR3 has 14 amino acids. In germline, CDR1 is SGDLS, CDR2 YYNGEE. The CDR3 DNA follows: TGTGCCAGCAGCGCGGGGTATAGCAATCAGCCCCAGCATTTT. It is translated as CASSAGYSNQPQHF.

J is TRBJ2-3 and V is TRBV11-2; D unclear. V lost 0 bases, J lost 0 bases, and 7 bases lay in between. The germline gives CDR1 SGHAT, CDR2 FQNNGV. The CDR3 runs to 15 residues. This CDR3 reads CASSLETASTDTQYF. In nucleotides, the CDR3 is TGTGCCAGCAGCTTAGAAACAGCTAGCACAGATACGCAGTATTTT. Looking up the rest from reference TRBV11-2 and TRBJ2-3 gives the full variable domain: EAGVAQSPRYKIIEKRQSVAFWCNPISGHATLYWYQQILGQGPKLLIQFQNNGVVDDSQLPKDRFSAERLKGVDSTLKIQPAKLEDSAVYLCASSLETASTDTQYFGPGTRLTVL.

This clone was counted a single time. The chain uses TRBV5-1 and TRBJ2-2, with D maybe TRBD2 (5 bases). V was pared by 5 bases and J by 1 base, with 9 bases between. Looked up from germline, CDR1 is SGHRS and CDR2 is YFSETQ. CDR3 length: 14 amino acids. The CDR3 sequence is CASRGSVNTGELFF. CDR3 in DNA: TGCGCCAGCAGGGGTAGCGTGAACACCGGGGAGCTGTTTTTT.

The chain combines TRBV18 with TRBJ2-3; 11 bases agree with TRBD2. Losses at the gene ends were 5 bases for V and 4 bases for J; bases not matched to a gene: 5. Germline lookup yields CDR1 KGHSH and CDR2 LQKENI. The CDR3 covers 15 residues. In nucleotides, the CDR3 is TGTGCCAGCTCAACTAGCGGGAGTCCAGCAGATACGCAGTATTTT. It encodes CASSTSGSPADTQYF.

The CDR3 loop reads CASRLGGTSFHEQFF. The CDR3 DNA reads as TGTGCCAGCAGGCTAGGGGGGACTAGTTTTCATGAGCAGTTCTTC. The chain recombines TRBV28 with TRBJ2-1, with 8 nucleotides matching TRBD2. This CDR3 comprises 15 residues. CDR1 and CDR2 from the germline V gene are MDHEN and SYDVKM. J was trimmed by 8 bases and V by 6 bases; bases with no gene match: 12.

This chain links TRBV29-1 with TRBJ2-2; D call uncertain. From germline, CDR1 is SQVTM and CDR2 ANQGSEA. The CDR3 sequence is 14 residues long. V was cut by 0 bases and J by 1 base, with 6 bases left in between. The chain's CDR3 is CSVEEDKNTGELFF. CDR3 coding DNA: TGCAGCGTTGAAGAAGACAAGAACACCGGGGAGCTGTTTTTT.

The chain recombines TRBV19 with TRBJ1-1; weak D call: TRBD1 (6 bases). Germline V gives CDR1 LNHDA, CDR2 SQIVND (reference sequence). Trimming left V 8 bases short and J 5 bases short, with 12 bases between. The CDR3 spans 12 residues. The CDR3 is CASRVGATEAFF. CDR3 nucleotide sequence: TGTGCCAGTCGAGTGGGGGCGACTGAAGCTTTCTTT. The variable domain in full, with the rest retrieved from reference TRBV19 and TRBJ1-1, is DGGITQSPKYLFRKEGQNVTLSCEQNLNHDAMYWYRQDPGQGLRLIYYSQIVNDFQKGDIAEGYSVSREKKESFPLTVTSAQKNPTAFYLCASRVGATEAFFGQGTRLTVV.

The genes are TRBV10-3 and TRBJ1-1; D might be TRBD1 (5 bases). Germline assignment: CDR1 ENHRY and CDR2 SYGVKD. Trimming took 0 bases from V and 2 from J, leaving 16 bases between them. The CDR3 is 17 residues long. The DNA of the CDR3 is TGTGCCATCAGTGAGTCGTCAGGGCAGGGAAGTAACACTGAAGCTTTCTTT. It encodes CAISESSGQGSNTEAFF.

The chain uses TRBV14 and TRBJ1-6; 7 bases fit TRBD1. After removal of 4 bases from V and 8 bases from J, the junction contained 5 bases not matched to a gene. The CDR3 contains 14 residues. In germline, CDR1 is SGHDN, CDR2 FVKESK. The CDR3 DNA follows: TGTGCCAGCAGCCGACAGGGTTGGGATTCACCCCTCCACTTT. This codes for CASSRQGWDSPLHF.

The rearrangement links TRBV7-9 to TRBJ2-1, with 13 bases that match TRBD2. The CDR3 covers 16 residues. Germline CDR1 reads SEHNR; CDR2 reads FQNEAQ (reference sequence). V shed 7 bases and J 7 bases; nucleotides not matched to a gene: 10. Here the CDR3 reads CASTRPGTSGVNEQFF. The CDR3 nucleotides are TGTGCCAGCACCCGACCCGGGACTAGCGGGGTTAATGAGCAGTTCTTC.

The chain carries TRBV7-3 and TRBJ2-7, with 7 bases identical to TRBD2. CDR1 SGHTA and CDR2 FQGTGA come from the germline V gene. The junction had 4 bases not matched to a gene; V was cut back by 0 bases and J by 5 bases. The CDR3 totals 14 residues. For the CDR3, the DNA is TGTGCCAGCAGCTTAACTGGACTAGTCGACGAGCAGTACTTC. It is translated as CASSLTGLVDEQYF.